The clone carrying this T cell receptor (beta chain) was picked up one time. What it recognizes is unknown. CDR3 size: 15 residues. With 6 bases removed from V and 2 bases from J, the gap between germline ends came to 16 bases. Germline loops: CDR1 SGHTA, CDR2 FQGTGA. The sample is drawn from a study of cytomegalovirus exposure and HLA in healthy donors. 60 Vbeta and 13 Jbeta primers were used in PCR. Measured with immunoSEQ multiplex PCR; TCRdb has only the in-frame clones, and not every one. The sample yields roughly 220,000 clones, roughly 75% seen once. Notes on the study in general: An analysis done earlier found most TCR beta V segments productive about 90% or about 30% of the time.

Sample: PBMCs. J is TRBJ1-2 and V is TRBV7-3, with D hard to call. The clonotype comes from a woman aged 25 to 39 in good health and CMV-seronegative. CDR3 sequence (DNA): TGTGCCAGCAGGTCCACCGGGTCAAAAAACTATGGCTACACCTTC. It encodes CASRSTGSKNYGYTF.